These 25 T cell receptor beta chains were sequenced from one sample in a study of identical twins. One entry per CDR3 protein, called by TCRdb with MiXCR from the 5' RACE reads. The top ten clones hold about an eighth of a sample with hundreds of thousands of distinct CDR3 sequences, about 20% of them seen once. A further study also used this sample, focusing on T cells expressing NK-cell markers.

The sequencing input was PBMCs. The receptors derive from a woman in her late teens or twenties in good health.

This clonotype was seen more than once but under ten times. V usage is TRBV5-4 and J usage is TRBJ2-4, with D perhaps TRBD2 (6 bases). V was pared by 4 bases and J by 6 bases, with 14 bases between. The germline gives CDR1 SGHNT, CDR2 YYREEE (reference sequence). The CDR3 totals 14 residues. CDR3 DNA sequence: TGTGCCAGCAGCCGCCCGGGAGAGGGAAACATTCAGTACTTC. This sequence encodes CASSRPGEGNIQYF.

This clonotype was detected a few times. The chain carries TRBV10-3 and TRBJ2-5, with TRBD2 as a possible D gene (7 bases). Germline CDR1 is ENHRY and CDR2 is SYGVKD. The V end lost 6 bases, the J end lost 1 base, and 15 bases lay between the germline ends. This CDR3 is 15 amino acids long. The CDR3 loop reads CAISPGGRLQETQYF. The CDR3 DNA sequence: TGTGCCATCAGCCCCGGGGGGCGCCTCCAAGAGACCCAGTACTTC.

The V and J genes are TRBV6-5 and TRBJ1-2, with D hard to call. Trimming removed 0 bases from V and 0 bases from J, with 11 bases in between. Looked up from germline, CDR1 is MNHEY and CDR2 is SVGAGI. CDR3 size: 16 residues. The CDR3 region has the DNA TGTGCCAGCAGTTACTCGAGGGTTGGAGCTAACTATGGCTACACCTTC. Translated, it gives CASSYSRVGANYGYTF.

The rearrangement joins TRBV7-3 to TRBJ2-2; D is unresolved. The V and J ends lost 2 bases and 8 bases respectively, with 9 bases between them. This CDR3 has 13 amino acids. CDR1 and CDR2 (germline): SGHTA, FQGTGA. The CDR3 bases are TGTGCCAGCAGCTTATCTGGTCAAGGGGAGCTGTTTTTT. Its translation: CASSLSGQGELFF.

This clonotype was seen many times. An end of the junction does not agree with germline; a read error may underlie this. The chain couples TRBV5-1 to TRBJ2-7, with 7 bases lining up with TRBD1. Per the germline V gene, CDR1 is SGHRS and CDR2 is YFSETQ. The CDR3 loop spans 11 amino acids. For the CDR3, the DNA is TGTGCCAGCAGGGACAGCTACGAGCAGTACTTC. It encodes CASRDSYEQYF.

This clonotype was observed at least ten times. The chain couples TRBV12-3 or TRBV12-4 to TRBJ2-1; 7 bases fit TRBD2. V gave up 6 bases and J gave up 9 bases; unmatched junction bases: 14. The CDR3 consists of 15 residues. The CDR3 loop is CASSLMGGSSIEQFF. The CDR3 region has the DNA TGTGCCAGCAGCTTAATGGGCGGGAGCAGTATTGAGCAGTTCTTC.

This clonotype was found a few times. The J gene is TRBJ2-1, the V gene TRBV20-1; D may be TRBD1 (6 bases). Trimming left V 6 bases short and J 2 bases short, with 11 bases between. The germline CDR1 and CDR2 sequences are DFQATT and SNEGSKA (reference sequence). The length of the CDR3 is 13 residues. CDR3 loop: CSALQGTYNEQFF. The CDR3 nucleotides are TGCAGTGCCTTACAGGGTACCTACAATGAGCAGTTCTTC.

This clonotype was seen more than once but under ten times. V usage is TRBV6-1 and J usage is TRBJ2-1, with D perhaps TRBD1 (6 bases). V shed 5 bases and J shed 5 bases, with 10 bases lying between them. Per the germline V gene, CDR1 is MNHNS and CDR2 is SASEGT. The CDR3 spans 13 residues. The CDR3 loop reads CASSRDTHNEQFF. DNA of the CDR3: TGTGCCAGCAGTAGGGACACCCACAATGAGCAGTTCTTC.

This clonotype showed up just a few times. The chain has TRBV7-8 and TRBJ2-1; D is undetermined. The CDR3 sequence is 14 residues long. Germline CDR1 SGHVS, CDR2 FQNEAQ. Trimming removed 3 bases at V and 6 bases at J, with 12 bases between. In nucleotides, the CDR3 is TGTGCCAGCAGCTTTCTGGGGTTTCTCAATGAGCAGTTCTTC. This codes for CASSFLGFLNEQFF.

This clonotype was seen a handful of times. The rearrangement uses TRBV28 and TRBJ2-7; no reliable D call. Per the germline V gene, CDR1 is MDHEN and CDR2 is SYDVKM. V lost 10 bases and J lost 7, with 29 bases in between. The length of the CDR3 is 16 residues. The CDR3 DNA reads TGTGCCACCACCGGGTTACTCTCCACGGTCCTAGGGGAGCAGTACTTC. Translated, it gives CATTGLLSTVLGEQYF.

The chain's CDR3 is CASSLNPAGNNEQFF. The CDR3, as DNA: TGTGCCAGCAGCTTAAATCCAGCGGGAAACAATGAGCAGTTCTTC. The V gene is TRBV7-3, the J gene TRBJ2-1; TRBD2 matches at 7 bases. The germline V gene has CDR1 SGHTA and CDR2 FQGTGA. V shed 1 base and J 5 bases; nucleotides not matched to a gene: 5. This CDR3 contains 15 residues. Drawing the rest from reference TRBV7-3 and TRBJ2-1, the complete variable domain is GAGVSQTPSNKVTEKGKYVELRCDPISGHTALYWYRQSLGQGPEFLIYFQGTGAADDSGLPNDRFFAVRPEGSVSTLKIQRTERGDSAVYLCASSLNPAGNNEQFFGPGTRLTVL.

This clonotype has just a few counts. The V and J genes are TRBV5-1 and TRBJ2-5, with no clear D. This CDR3 region has 13 residues. Germline values: CDR1 SGHRS, CDR2 YFSETQ. Trimming removed 1 base from V and 5 bases from J, with 9 bases in between. CDR3 sequence reads: CASSLSLWETQYF. The CDR3, as DNA: TGCGCCAGCAGCTTGAGTTTATGGGAGACCCAGTACTTC.

The CDR3 DNA follows: TGTGCCAGCAGTGCCTTAGCGGGGGGGCTCACAGATACGCAGTATTTT. Translation: CASSALAGGLTDTQYF. J is TRBJ2-3 and V is TRBV6-1; 11 bases match TRBD2. Germline trimming cut 4 bases from V and 2 bases from J; bases unmatched to any gene: 5. CDR1 is MNHNS and CDR2 is SASEGT in the germline V gene. The CDR3 sequence is 16 residues long.

This clonotype was counted a few times. The chain uses TRBV7-9 and TRBJ2-3; 11 nucleotides align to TRBD2. CDR3 length equals 15 residues. Unmatched junction bases numbered 8, after V lost 6 bases and J lost 6 bases. Per the germline V gene, CDR1 is SEHNR and CDR2 is FQNEAQ (reference sequence). The CDR3 nucleotides are TGTGCCAGCAGTTCTAGCGGGAGGACCGGGGATACGCAGTATTTT. It is translated as CASSSSGRTGDTQYF.

This clonotype has a handful of counts. The V gene is TRBV12-3 or TRBV12-4, the J gene TRBJ2-1, with D tentatively TRBD1 (6 bases). This CDR3 region has 15 residues. The V and J ends lost 6 bases and 2 bases respectively, with 14 bases between them. CDR3 nucleotide sequence: TGTGCCAGCAGGAGACAGGTCTTACCCTACAATGAGCAGTTCTTC. It translates to CASRRQVLPYNEQFF.

The chain carries TRBV27 and TRBJ2-3; 8 bases match TRBD2. Trimming removed 4 bases from V and 5 bases from J; junction bases left unmatched: 11. Germline V lookup: CDR1 MNHEY, CDR2 SMNVEV (reference sequence). The length of the CDR3 is 16 residues. The CDR3 loop is CASSSPRGGAGDTQYF. The DNA for the CDR3 is TGTGCCAGCAGTTCGCCCCGGGGGGGTGCGGGAGATACGCAGTATTTT.

This clonotype was seen a few times. V gene TRBV9 combines with J gene TRBJ1-2; D might be TRBD1 (6 bases). V lost 0 bases and J lost 4, with 13 bases in between. CDR1 SGDLS and CDR2 YYNGEE come from the germline V gene. The CDR3 loop spans 15 amino acids. The CDR3 is CASSVGGQDTYGYTF. CDR3 nucleotides: TGTGCCAGCAGCGTAGGGGGGCAGGACACCTATGGCTACACCTTC.

This clonotype came up a few times. The V and J genes are TRBV29-1 and TRBJ1-1, with D hard to call. Trimming removed 7 bases from V and 11 bases from J, with 11 bases in between. Germline V gene lookup returns CDR1 SQVTM and CDR2 ANQGSEA. The CDR3 loop spans 9 amino acids. The CDR3 spells CSARNSAFF. CDR3 sequence (DNA): TGCAGCGCTCGGAACTCGGCTTTCTTT.

This clonotype occurred a few times. This chain joins TRBV6-6 and TRBJ1-6; D is possibly TRBD1 (5 bases). V shed 10 bases and J shed 10 bases, with 14 bases lying between them. CDR1 is MNHNY, CDR2 SVGAGI, per germline (reference sequence). This CDR3 region has 12 residues. The CDR3 region is CATSVEGSPLHF. CDR3 nucleotide sequence: TGTGCCACCTCGGTTGAGGGGTCACCCCTCCACTTT.

CDR3 protein: CSPETIAGGTDTQYF. For the CDR3, the DNA is TGCAGTCCCGAGACGATAGCGGGGGGCACAGATACGCAGTATTTT. The gene calls are TRBV20-1 and TRBJ2-3, with 9 bases that match TRBD2. Losses at the gene ends were 8 bases for V and 1 base for J; bases not matched to a gene: 10. The germline V gene encodes CDR1 DFQATT and CDR2 SNEGSKA (reference sequence). This CDR3 has 15 residues.

The table lists this clonotype with a few counts. This chain uses TRBV29-1 with TRBJ2-2; D is possibly TRBD2 (5 bases). Germline V gene lookup returns CDR1 SQVTM and CDR2 ANQGSEA. V was trimmed by 6 bases and J by 7 bases, leaving 12 bases between them. The CDR3 is made up of 12 amino acids. The CDR3 sequence is CSVVPRGGELFF. The CDR3 DNA is TGCAGCGTCGTACCCCGGGGCGGGGAGCTGTTTTTT.

At least ten counts were recorded for this clonotype. The V and J genes are TRBV18 and TRBJ2-7, with D unclear. V lost 8 bases and J lost 3, with 11 bases in between. Germline V gene sequence: CDR1 KGHSH, CDR2 LQKENI. The CDR3 has 12 amino acids. The chain's CDR3 is CASSPADYEQYF. CDR3 nucleotides: TGTGCCAGCAGCCCAGCTGACTACGAGCAGTACTTC.

This clonotype was seen a few times. CDR3 amino acids: CAISEFRTGQETQYF. The CDR3 DNA follows: TGTGCCATCAGTGAGTTCAGGACAGGCCAAGAGACCCAGTACTTC. The chain is built from TRBV10-3 and TRBJ2-5; 7 bases line up with TRBD1. This CDR3 is built from 15 residues. The germline V gene has CDR1 ENHRY and CDR2 SYGVKD. V shed 1 base, J shed 1 base, and the junction held 3 bases outside the gene matches.

The chain has TRBV9 and TRBJ2-7, with D uncertain. The CDR3 contains 14 residues. The V and J ends lost 2 bases and 6 bases respectively, with 15 bases between them. Per germline, CDR1 SGDLS and CDR2 YYNGEE. The CDR3 nucleotides read TGTGCCAGCAGCGTCATGGGGTCACCTAGCGAGCAGTACTTC. Translation: CASSVMGSPSEQYF.

This clonotype came up many times. The chain has TRBV20-1 and TRBJ2-7, with 7 bases aligning to TRBD2. With 3 bases clipped from V and 4 bases from J, the junction kept 0 bases outside the gene matches. The CDR3 has 11 amino acids. CDR1 is DFQATT, CDR2 SNEGSKA, per germline (reference sequence). CDR3 nucleotide sequence: TGCAGTGCTAGGGGGGGGTACGAGCAGTACTTC. It translates to CSARGGYEQYF.